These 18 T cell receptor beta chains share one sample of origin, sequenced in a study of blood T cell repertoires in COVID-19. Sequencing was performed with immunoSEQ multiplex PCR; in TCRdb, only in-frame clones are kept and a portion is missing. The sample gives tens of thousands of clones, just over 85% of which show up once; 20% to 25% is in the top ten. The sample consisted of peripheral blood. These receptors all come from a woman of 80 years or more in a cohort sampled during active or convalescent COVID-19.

This CDR3 reads CASGLTGVEKLFF. The CDR3 region has the DNA TGTGCCAGCGGTCTTACAGGGGTTGAAAAACTGTTTTTT. This chain joins TRBV2 and TRBJ1-4; TRBD1 aligns across 7 bases. The CDR3 has 13 amino acids. Germline-derived CDR1 and CDR2 are SNHLY and FYNNEI. V shed 8 bases and J 7 bases; nucleotides not matched to a gene: 7.

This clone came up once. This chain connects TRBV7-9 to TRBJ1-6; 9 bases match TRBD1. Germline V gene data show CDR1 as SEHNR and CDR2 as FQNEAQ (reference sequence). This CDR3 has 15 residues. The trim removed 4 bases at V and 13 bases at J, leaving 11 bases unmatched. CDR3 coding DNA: TGTGCCAGCAGCTCTACGACAGGGGGATACGGTCCCCTCCACTTT. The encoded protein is CASSSTTGGYGPLHF.

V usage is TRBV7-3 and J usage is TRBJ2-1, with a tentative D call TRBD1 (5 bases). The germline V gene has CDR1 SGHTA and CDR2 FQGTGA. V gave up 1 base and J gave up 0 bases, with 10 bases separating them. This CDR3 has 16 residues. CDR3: CASSLRGMSSYNEQFF. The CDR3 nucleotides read TGTGCCAGCAGCTTAAGGGGCATGAGCTCCTACAATGAGCAGTTCTTC.

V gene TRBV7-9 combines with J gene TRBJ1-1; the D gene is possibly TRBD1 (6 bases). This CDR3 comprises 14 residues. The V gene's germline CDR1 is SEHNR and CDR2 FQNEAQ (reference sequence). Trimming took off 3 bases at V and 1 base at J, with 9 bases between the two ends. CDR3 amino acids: CASSFRTENTEAFF. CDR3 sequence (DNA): TGTGCCAGCAGCTTTCGGACAGAGAACACTGAAGCTTTCTTT.

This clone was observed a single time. The CDR3 protein is CANIGEYEQYF. CDR3 coding DNA: TGTGCCAACATTGGGGAGTACGAGCAGTACTTC. The rearrangement joins TRBV27 to TRBJ2-7; tentatively, D is TRBD2 (5 bases). This CDR3 is 11 amino acids long. The V end was cut by 10 bases, the J end by 4 bases, with 11 bases between. Germline V gives CDR1 MNHEY, CDR2 SMNVEV (reference sequence).

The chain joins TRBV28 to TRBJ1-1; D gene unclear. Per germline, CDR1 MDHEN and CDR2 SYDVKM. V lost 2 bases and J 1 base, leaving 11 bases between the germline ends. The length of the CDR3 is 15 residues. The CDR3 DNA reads TGTGCCAGCAGTTTAGGCGGAAGAACGAACACTGAAGCTTTCTTT. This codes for CASSLGGRTNTEAFF.

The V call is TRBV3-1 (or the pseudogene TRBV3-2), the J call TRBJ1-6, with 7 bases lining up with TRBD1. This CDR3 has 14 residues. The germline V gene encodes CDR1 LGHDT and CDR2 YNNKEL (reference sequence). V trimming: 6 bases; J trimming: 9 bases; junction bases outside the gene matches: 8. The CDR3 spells CASRTRQGSSPLHF. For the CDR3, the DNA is TGTGCCAGCAGGACAAGACAGGGAAGTTCACCCCTCCACTTT.

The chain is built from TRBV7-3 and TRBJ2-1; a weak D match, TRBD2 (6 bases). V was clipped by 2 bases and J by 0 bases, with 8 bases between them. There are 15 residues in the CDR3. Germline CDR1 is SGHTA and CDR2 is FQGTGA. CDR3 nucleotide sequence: TGTGCCAGCAGCTTAGGGGGAGGCTCCTACAATGAGCAGTTCTTC. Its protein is CASSLGGGSYNEQFF.

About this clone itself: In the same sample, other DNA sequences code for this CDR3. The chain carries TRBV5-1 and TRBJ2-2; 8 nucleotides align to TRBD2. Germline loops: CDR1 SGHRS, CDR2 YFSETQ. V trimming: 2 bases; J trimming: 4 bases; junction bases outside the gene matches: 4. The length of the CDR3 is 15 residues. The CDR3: CASSLGGRFTGELFF. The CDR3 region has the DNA TGCGCCAGCAGCTTAGGCGGGAGGTTCACCGGGGAGCTGTTTTTT.

CDR3: CASSQDLGVVTDTQYF. The CDR3 DNA sequence: TGTGCCAGCAGCCAAGATTTAGGGGTGGTGACAGATACGCAGTATTTT. This rearrangement joins TRBV4-2 to TRBJ2-3, with D perhaps TRBD1 (5 bases). CDR3 size: 16 residues. Germline V gene data show CDR1 as LGHNA and CDR2 as YNFKEQ. V lost 0 bases and J lost 3, with 13 bases in between.

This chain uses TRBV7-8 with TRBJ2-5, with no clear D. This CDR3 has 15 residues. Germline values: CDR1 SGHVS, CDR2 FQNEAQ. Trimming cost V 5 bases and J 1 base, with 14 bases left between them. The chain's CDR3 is CASSARPTSQETQYF. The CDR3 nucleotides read TGTGCCAGCAGCGCCCGCCCCACCAGCCAAGAGACCCAGTACTTC.

The CDR3 nucleotides are TGTGCCAGCTCACCACGACACAGGGAGGGTCAACAGCCCCAGCATTTT. This sequence encodes CASSPRHREGQQPQHF. This chain links TRBV18 with TRBJ1-5; TRBD1 might be the D (6 bases). The CDR3 is 16 residues long. CDR1 KGHSH and CDR2 LQKENI come from the germline V gene. V dropped 1 base and J dropped 7 bases, with 17 bases sitting between them.

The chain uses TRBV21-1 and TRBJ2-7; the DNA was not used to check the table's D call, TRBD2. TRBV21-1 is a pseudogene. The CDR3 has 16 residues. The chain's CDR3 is CASSYLTGRGTYEQYV. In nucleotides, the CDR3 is TGTGCCAGCAGCTACCTAACCGGGCGGGGAACCTACGAGCAGTACGTC.

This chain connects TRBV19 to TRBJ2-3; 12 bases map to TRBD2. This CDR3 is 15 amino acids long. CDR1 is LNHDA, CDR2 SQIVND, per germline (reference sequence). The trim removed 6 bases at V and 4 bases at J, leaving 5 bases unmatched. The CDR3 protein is CASRGSSGRADTQYF. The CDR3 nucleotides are TGTGCCAGTAGAGGGTCTAGCGGGAGGGCAGATACGCAGTATTTT. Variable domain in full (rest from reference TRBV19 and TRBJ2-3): DGGITQSPKYLFRKEGQNVTLSCEQNLNHDAMYWYRQDPGQGLRLIYYSQIVNDFQKGDIAEGYSVSREKKESFPLTVTSAQKNPTAFYLCASRGSSGRADTQYFGPGTRLTVL.

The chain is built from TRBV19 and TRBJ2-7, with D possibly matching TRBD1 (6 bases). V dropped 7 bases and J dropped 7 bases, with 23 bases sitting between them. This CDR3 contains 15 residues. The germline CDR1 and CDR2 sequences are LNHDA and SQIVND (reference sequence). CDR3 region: CASTNSPGKRGEQYF. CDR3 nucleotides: TGTGCCAGTACCAACTCGCCAGGGAAAAGGGGGGAGCAGTACTTC.

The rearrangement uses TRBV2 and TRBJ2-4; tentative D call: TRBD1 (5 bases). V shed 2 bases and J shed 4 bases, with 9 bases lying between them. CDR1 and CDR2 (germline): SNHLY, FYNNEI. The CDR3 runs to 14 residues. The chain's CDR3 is CASSEQGLKNIQYF. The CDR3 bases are TGTGCCAGCAGTGAACAGGGCCTGAAAAACATTCAGTACTTC.

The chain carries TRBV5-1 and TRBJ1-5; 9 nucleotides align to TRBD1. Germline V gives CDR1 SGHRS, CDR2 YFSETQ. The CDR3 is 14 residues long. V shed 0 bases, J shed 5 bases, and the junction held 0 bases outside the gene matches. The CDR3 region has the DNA TGCGCCAGCAGCTTGGGGGACAGGGATCAGCCCCAGCATTTT. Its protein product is CASSLGDRDQPQHF.

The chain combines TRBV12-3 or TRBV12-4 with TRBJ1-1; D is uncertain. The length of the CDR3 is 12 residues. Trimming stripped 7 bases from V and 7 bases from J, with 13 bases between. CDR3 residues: CASTIGSSEAFF. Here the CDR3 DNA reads TGTGCCAGCACCATCGGGTCCAGTGAAGCTTTCTTT.